A selection of T cell receptor beta chains follows, all from one sample in a study of blood T cell repertoires in COVID-19. The assay was immunoSEQ multiplex PCR, and TCRdb's table has in-frame clones only and misses some. Among about 50,000 clones, around 80% were seen once, and the ten largest hold just over 8.5%. Specimen: peripheral blood. The receptors shown here come from a man in his 60s with acute or convalescent COVID-19. The CDR3 runs from the conserved cysteine through the conserved F or W. The order of the fields is clone size, V gene, J gene, D gene, CDR3 DNA, CDR3 protein. A D gene is named only where the DNA matches it firmly. Some rows have no size entry. The others give once, few or many, or a class for an expanded clone.

-,TRBV5-1,TRBJ2-7,-,TGCGCCAGCAGAAAGGACAGCAACTACGAGCAGTACTTC,CASRKDSNYEQYF
-,TRBV4-1,TRBJ2-7,TRBD2,TGCGCCAGCAGCCAATCTAGCGGGGGGCAAGGCTACGAGCAGTACTTC,CASSQSSGGQGYEQYF
-,TRBV11-2,TRBJ1-6,-,TGTGCCAGCAGCTTAACAGGACAGAATTCACCCCTCCACTTT,CASSLTGQNSPLHF
few,TRBV7-9,TRBJ2-5,-,TGTGCCAGCGAGCGAAACCAAGAGACCCAGTACTTC,CASERNQETQYF
-,TRBV30,TRBJ1-1,-,TGTGCCTTACACTACAACACCCGATTGAACACTGAAGCTTTCTTT,CALHYNTRLNTEAFF
-,TRBV4-1,TRBJ1-5,TRBD1,TGCGCCAGCAGCCGGACTCTTGGGACAGGGGATCAGCCCCAGCATTTT,CASSRTLGTGDQPQHF
-,TRBV7-9,TRBJ2-1,-,TGTGCCAGCAGCTTAGACGAGGGTATAGTTTTGGGTGAGCAGTTCTTC,CASSLDEGIVLGEQFF
-,TRBV10-3,TRBJ1-4,-,TGTGCCATCAGTGAGTCGCCAGGCCCCAATGAAAAACTGTTTTTT,CAISESPGPNEKLFF
-,TRBV10-3,TRBJ1-1,-,TGTGCCATCAGGAGGACAGAGAACACTGAAGCTTTCTTT,CAIRRTENTEAFF
once,TRBV2,TRBJ1-1,-,TGTGCCAGCAGTGAAACCGGGGAACTGAACACTGAAGCTTTCTTT,CASSETGELNTEAFF
-,TRBV24-1,TRBJ2-2,TRBD1,TGTGCCACCAGTGATTCCCTACAGGGGGCTTACACCGGGGAGCTGTTTTTT,CATSDSLQGAYTGELFF
once,TRBV3-1/TRBV3-2,TRBJ2-7,TRBD1,TGTGCCAGCAGCCAAGAAGGGCGACATCTCCAGGGGGCCGCTCGGTACGAGCAGTACTTC,CASSQEGRHLQGAARYEQYF
-,TRBV11-3,TRBJ1-1,-,TGTGCCAGCAGCCTGAAACCGGACACTCGGGCTTTCTTT,CASSLKPDTRAFF
-,TRBV7-7,TRBJ2-3,TRBD2,TGTGCTAGCAGCCCTACTAGCGGGGGATTAGATACGCAGTATTTT,CASSPTSGGLDTQYF
-,TRBV4-3,TRBJ2-6,-,TGCGCCAGCAGCCAAGGTCAGGCTGGGGCCAACGTCCTGACTTTC,CASSQGQAGANVLTF
-,TRBV4-1,TRBJ1-5,-,TGCGCCAGCAGCCAAGAGGTCCCGCAGGGCAGCAATCAGCCCCAGCATTTT,CASSQEVPQGSNQPQHF
-,TRBV27,TRBJ1-1,-,TGTGCCAGCAGTTTATTGGCGGCGCGGCGAACTGAAGCTTTCTTT,CASSLLAARRTEAFF
-,TRBV3-1/TRBV3-2,TRBJ1-1,TRBD1,TGTGCCAGCAGCCAAGAAGGGACAGGGTTGGACACTGAAGCTTTCTTT,CASSQEGTGLDTEAFF
-,TRBV20-1,TRBJ2-7,-,TGCAGTGTTCCGGGCTCCTACGAGCAGTACTTC,CSVPGSYEQYF
-,TRBV18,TRBJ1-3,-,TGTGCCAGCTCACCACAGGGGATCTCTGGAAACACCATATATTTT,CASSPQGISGNTIYF
-,TRBV24-1,TRBJ2-2,TRBD1,TGTGCCACCAGTGATCCTGACAGGGCTTACACCGGGGAGCTGTTTTTT,CATSDPDRAYTGELFF
-,TRBV5-1,TRBJ2-7,TRBD1,TGCGCCAGCAGCTTGGCCACAGGACAGGGAACCGAGCAGTACTTC,CASSLATGQGTEQYF
-,TRBV6-5,TRBJ1-1,-,TGTGCCAGCCAAAATCAGGGTGTTACTGAAGCTTTCTTT,CASQNQGVTEAFF
-,TRBV5-6,TRBJ1-3,-,TGTGCCAGCAGCTCTCCAGGTTATTTCTCTGGAAACACCATATATTTT,CASSSPGYFSGNTIYF
-,TRBV7-8,TRBJ1-1,TRBD1,TGTGCCAGCAGCCTAGAGCGGACAGGGATGTGGAACACTGAAGCTTTCTTT,CASSLERTGMWNTEAFF
-,TRBV27,TRBJ1-1,TRBD1,TGTGCCAGCACTCCAACCGGGACAGTGAACACTGAAGCTTTCTTT,CASTPTGTVNTEAFF
few,TRBV29-1,TRBJ1-1,TRBD1,TGCAGCGCTGGGGAGGGACAGGGGCACACTGAAGCTTTCTTT,CSAGEGQGHTEAFF
-,TRBV25-1,TRBJ1-3,-,TGTGCCAGCAGTGAAAGGGGAGGAAACACCATATATTTT,CASSERGGNTIYF
-,TRBV11-1,TRBJ2-2,-,TGTGCCAGCAGCTCGGAGGGGGCGCATGCCGGGGAGCTGTTTTTT,CASSSEGAHAGELFF
few,TRBV27,TRBJ1-2,TRBD1,TGTGCCAGTACAACCGGGACAGGGGGTTTTTGGAACTATGGCTACACCTTC,CASTTGTGGFWNYGYTF
-,TRBV5-1,TRBJ1-2,-,TGCGCCAGCAGCTCGACAGTTTCTGGCTACACCTTC,CASSSTVSGYTF
-,TRBV25-1,TRBJ2-5,TRBD1,TGTGCCAGCAGTGATTACAGGGGTGCGGAGACCCAGTACTTC,CASSDYRGAETQYF
-,TRBV6-5,TRBJ2-1,-,TGTGCCAGCAGTTCAGAAAATGAGCAGTTCTTC,CASSSENEQFF
-,TRBV9,TRBJ2-7,TRBD1,TGTGCCAGCAGCGTAGACAGGGGGTACGAGCAGTACTTC,CASSVDRGYEQYF
-,TRBV13,TRBJ2-5,TRBD1,TGTGCCAGCAGCTGGACAGGGGTGGAGACCCAGTACTTC,CASSWTGVETQYF
once,TRBV5-1,TRBJ2-7,-,TGCGCCAGCAGCTTGGGCGACAGCGACTACGAGCAGTACTTC,CASSLGDSDYEQYF
-,TRBV9,TRBJ1-1,-,TGTGCCAGCAGCGTAGAGGAGGGTGAAGCTTTCTTT,CASSVEEGEAFF
-,TRBV6-1,TRBJ2-1,TRBD1,TGTGCCAGCAGTCGTCGGGACAGTGATGAGCAGTTCTTC,CASSRRDSDEQFF
-,TRBV24-1,TRBJ2-1,TRBD2,TGTGCCACCAGTGATTTCGGGAGGGGTTCCTACAATGAGCAGTTCTTC,CATSDFGRGSYNEQFF
-,TRBV4-2,TRBJ1-2,TRBD1,TGTGCCAGCAGCCAAGGGGGACCGACAGGGATGGGGTATGGCTACACCTTC,CASSQGGPTGMGYGYTF
-,TRBV4-1,TRBJ1-5,-,TGCGCCAGCAGCGACGTCCTAACAGGTACATTTTCCAATCAGCCCCAGCATTTT,CASSDVLTGTFSNQPQHF
-,TRBV3-1/TRBV3-2,TRBJ2-3,TRBD1,TGTGCCAGCAGCCACAGGGGGCAGATCACAGATACGCAGTATTTT,CASSHRGQITDTQYF